These 9 T cell receptor beta chains were all obtained from the same sample, sequenced in a study of blood T cell repertoires in COVID-19. Using immunoSEQ multiplex PCR, the repertoire was profiled, and TCRdb retains in-frame clones only, with some absent. Of 200,000 to 250,000 clones listed, more than 65% were seen once; the top ten hold less than 2.5%. Material: peripheral blood. The receptors come from a woman aged 60-75 years with acute or convalescent COVID-19.

In this sample, this clone turned up a few times. The genes are TRBV9 and TRBJ1-2; D is perhaps TRBD1 (5 bases). V lost 4 bases to trimming and J lost 6 bases, with 10 bases between them. The CDR3 is 12 residues long. Per the germline V gene, CDR1 is SGDLS and CDR2 is YYNGEE. CDR3 sequence: CASSPGDHGYTF. As DNA, the CDR3 is TGTGCCAGCAGCCCGGGGGACCATGGCTACACCTTC.

The genes are TRBV18 and TRBJ2-5; D uncertain. Looked up from germline, CDR1 is KGHSH and CDR2 is LQKENI. V lost 2 bases, J lost 2 bases, and 9 bases lay in between. The length of the CDR3 is 14 residues. CDR3 protein: CASSPGRSQETQYF. Here the CDR3 DNA reads TGTGCCAGCTCACCAGGCAGGTCACAAGAGACCCAGTACTTC. The full variable domain, completed using reference TRBV18 and TRBJ2-5, is NAGVMQNPRHLVRRRGQEARLRCSPMKGHSHVYWYRQLPEEGLKFMVYLQKENIIDESGMPKERFSAEFPKEGPSILRIQQVVRGDSAAYFCASSPGRSQETQYFGPGTRLLVL.

J is TRBJ1-2 and V is TRBV5-5, with TRBD1 matching 8 bases. CDR3 length: 13 residues. From germline, CDR1 is SGHKS and CDR2 YYEKEE (reference sequence). Unmatched junction bases numbered 7, after V lost 5 bases and J lost 7 bases. The CDR3 sequence: CASSRTGQVGYTF. The CDR3 DNA follows: TGTGCCAGCAGTCGGACAGGGCAGGTTGGCTACACCTTC.

As to this clone: An end of the junction differs from the germline gene, which may be a read error. The CDR3, as DNA: TGTGCCAGCAACCAAGAGCGGCCAGGGTCGAACACCGGGGAGCTGTTTTTT. Translation gives CASNQERPGSNTGELFF. V usage is TRBV4-2 and J usage is TRBJ2-2; D is possibly TRBD1 or TRBD2 (5 bases each). CDR3 size: 17 residues. From germline, CDR1 is LGHNA and CDR2 YNFKEQ.

The genes are TRBV30 and TRBJ1-1, with TRBD1 as a possible D gene (6 bases). This CDR3 spans 13 amino acids. Trimming removed 4 bases at V and 0 bases at J, with 9 bases between. The germline V gene encodes CDR1 GTSNPN and CDR2 SVGIG (reference sequence). The CDR3 reads CAWNGQMNTEAFF. The DNA of the CDR3 is TGTGCCTGGAACGGACAGATGAACACTGAAGCTTTCTTT.

The rearrangement links TRBV24-1 to TRBJ1-2; 9 nucleotides align to TRBD1. This CDR3 comprises 11 residues. J lost 5 bases, V lost 9 bases, and 0 bases had no gene match. Germline V lookup: CDR1 KGHDR, CDR2 SFDVKD. CDR3 sequence: CATGTGYGYTF. CDR3 in DNA: TGTGCCACCGGGACAGGGTATGGCTACACCTTC.

The rearrangement joins TRBV6-2 or TRBV6-3 to TRBJ2-3; 7 positions match TRBD1. There are 15 residues in the CDR3. The junction had 9 bases not matched to a gene; V was cut back by 2 bases and J by 7 bases. The germline V gene has CDR1 MNHEY and CDR2 SVGEGT. The CDR3 region has the DNA TGTGCCAGCAGTTACCCAGGGACAGAGAGAAATACGCAGTATTTT. It translates to CASSYPGTERNTQYF.

The genes are TRBV3-1 (or the pseudogene TRBV3-2) and TRBJ1-1; D perhaps matches TRBD1 (6 bases). The V end was cut by 1 base, the J end by 4 bases, with 13 bases between. Germline-derived CDR1 and CDR2 are LGHDT and YNNKEL (reference sequence). This CDR3 region has 15 residues. CDR3 sequence reads: CASSQGQVRGTEAFF. DNA for the CDR3: TGTGCCAGCAGCCAAGGACAGGTACGGGGCACTGAAGCTTTCTTT.

V gene TRBV12-3 or TRBV12-4 combines with J gene TRBJ1-1; a possible D gene is TRBD1 (6 bases). The CDR3 extends over 11 amino acids. Trimming shortened V by 7 bases and J by 8 bases, and 11 bases separated the two germline ends. The CDR3 DNA follows: TGTGCCAGCACCCTCAGGGGAGAAGCTTTCTTT. Translated, it gives CASTLRGEAFF.